The subject of this entry is one T cell receptor (beta chain). The antigen is unknown. Then a second PCR, running roughly 7 to 11 cycles, was carried out with a sample-barcoded 5' primer and a J-beta primer mix. TCRdb reprocessed the 5' RACE reads with MiXCR, giving one entry per CDR3 protein. The sample carries fewer than 1 million distinct CDR3 sequences, approximately 44% recorded once. The CDR3 runs 15 residues. V lost 6 bases and J lost 4; bases outside the gene matches: 7. The germline V gene has CDR1 SNHLY and CDR2 FYNNEI. The data stem from a study of blood T cells in healthy people across ages. Study outcomes and limitations: No conclusive comparison of naive versus antigen-experienced cells was possible with unsorted PBMCs. A roughly linear age-dependent decrease characterized TCR beta diversity per million T cells.

The receptor was derived from a man aged 55 to 69 in good health. Sequencing used blood. This rearrangement joins TRBV2 to TRBJ2-1; TRBD1 matches at 9 bases. The CDR3 here is CASRSGQGVYNEQFF. DNA for the CDR3: TGTGCCAGCAGATCGGGACAGGGAGTTTACAATGAGCAGTTCTTC.